This TCR beta chain was documented in a study of cytomegalovirus exposure and HLA in healthy donors. Background on the study: The 100 million to 120 million unique TCR beta sequences, from about 170 million T cells, were found by an earlier analysis. Study observations and caveats: A later analysis associated about 18,000 TCR beta sequences with HLA alleles at a 0.05 false discovery rate. Usually a TCR sequence was rare, but some public TCRs were found in many donors.

PCR employed 60 Vbeta and 13 Jbeta primers. Sequencing used immunoSEQ multiplex PCR; TCRdb keeps in-frame clones, though not all of them. The repertoire holds about 120,000 clones, with over 65% as singletons. The germline V gene has CDR1 MRHNA and CDR2 SNTAGT. There are 13 residues in the CDR3. Unmatched junction bases numbered 3, after V lost 6 bases and J lost 4 bases. Of note for this clone: The antigen is not known.

The TCR sequence derives from a man aged 18 to 29 in good health and CMV-seronegative. The chain is built from TRBV6-4 and TRBJ2-7, with TRBD1 matching over 10 bases. Sequencing was carried out using PBMCs. The CDR3 nucleotides are TGTGCCAGCAGGACAGGGGGCTCGTACGAGCAGTACTTC. It translates to CASRTGGSYEQYF.